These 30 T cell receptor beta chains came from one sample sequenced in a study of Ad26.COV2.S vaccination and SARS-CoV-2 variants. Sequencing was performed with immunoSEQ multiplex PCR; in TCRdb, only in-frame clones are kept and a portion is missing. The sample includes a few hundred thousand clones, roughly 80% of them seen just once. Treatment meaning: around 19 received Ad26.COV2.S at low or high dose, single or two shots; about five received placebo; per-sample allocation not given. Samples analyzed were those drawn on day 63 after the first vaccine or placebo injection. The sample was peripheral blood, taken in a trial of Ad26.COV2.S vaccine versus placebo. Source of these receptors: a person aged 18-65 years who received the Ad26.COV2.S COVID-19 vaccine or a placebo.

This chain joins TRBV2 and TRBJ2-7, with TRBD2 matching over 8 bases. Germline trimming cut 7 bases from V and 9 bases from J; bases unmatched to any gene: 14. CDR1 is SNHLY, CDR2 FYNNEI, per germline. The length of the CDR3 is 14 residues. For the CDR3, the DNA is TGTGCCAGCACCGGGACTAGAGGTCCCTCAAGGCAGTACTTC. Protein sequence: CASTGTRGPSRQYF.

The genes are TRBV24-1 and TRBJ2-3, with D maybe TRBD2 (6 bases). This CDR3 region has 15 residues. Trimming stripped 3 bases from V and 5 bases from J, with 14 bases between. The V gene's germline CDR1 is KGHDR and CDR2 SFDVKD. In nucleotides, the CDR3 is TGTGCCACCAGTGATCCCGGGACTCAGGGAGATACGCAGTATTTT. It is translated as CATSDPGTQGDTQYF.

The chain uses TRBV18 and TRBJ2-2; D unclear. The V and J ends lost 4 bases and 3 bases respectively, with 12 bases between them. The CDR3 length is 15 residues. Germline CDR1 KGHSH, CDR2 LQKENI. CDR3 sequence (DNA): TGTGCCAGCTCACTTCTCGCGCTGGACACCGGGGAGCTGTTTTTT. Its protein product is CASSLLALDTGELFF.

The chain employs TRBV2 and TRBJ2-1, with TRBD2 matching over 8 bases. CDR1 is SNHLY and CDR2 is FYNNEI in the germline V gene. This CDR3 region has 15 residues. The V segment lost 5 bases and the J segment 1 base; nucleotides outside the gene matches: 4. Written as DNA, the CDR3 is TGTGCCAGCAGTCGGACTAGCCAGTCCTACAATGAGCAGTTCTTC. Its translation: CASSRTSQSYNEQFF.

In nucleotides, the CDR3 is TGTGCCAGCAGCGTCAGGACAGGGGTATCCTATGGCTACACCTTC. Translation gives CASSVRTGVSYGYTF. The chain combines TRBV5-4 with TRBJ1-2, with 9 bases matching TRBD1. With 4 bases clipped from V and 4 bases from J, the junction kept 8 bases outside the gene matches. The CDR3 has 15 amino acids. Germline V gives CDR1 SGHNT, CDR2 YYREEE (reference sequence). The full variable domain, rest sourced from reference TRBV5-4 and TRBJ1-2, is ETGVTQSPTHLIKTRGQQVTLRCSSQSGHNTVSWYQQALGQGPQFIFQYYREEENGRGNFPPRFSGLQFPNYSSELNVNALELDDSALYLCASSVRTGVSYGYTFGSGTRLTVV.

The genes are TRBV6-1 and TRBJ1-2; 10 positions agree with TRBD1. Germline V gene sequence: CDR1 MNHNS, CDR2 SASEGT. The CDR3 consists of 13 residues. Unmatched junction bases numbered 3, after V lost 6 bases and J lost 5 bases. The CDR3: CASSKDRGYGYTF. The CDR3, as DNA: TGTGCCAGCAGCAAGGACAGGGGGTATGGCTACACCTTC.

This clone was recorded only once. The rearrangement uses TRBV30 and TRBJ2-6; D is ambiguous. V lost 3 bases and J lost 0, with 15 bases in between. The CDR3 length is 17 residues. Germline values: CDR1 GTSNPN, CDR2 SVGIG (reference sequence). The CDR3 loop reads CAWRSVGLHSGANVLTF. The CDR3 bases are TGTGCCTGGAGGTCAGTGGGATTACACTCTGGGGCCAACGTCCTGACTTTC.

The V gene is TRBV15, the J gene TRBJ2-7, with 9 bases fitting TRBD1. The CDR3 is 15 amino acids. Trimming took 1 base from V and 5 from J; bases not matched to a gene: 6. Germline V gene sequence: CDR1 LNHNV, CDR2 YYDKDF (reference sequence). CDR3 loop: CATSRAPGQGHEQYF. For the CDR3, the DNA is TGTGCCACCAGCAGAGCTCCGGGACAGGGTCACGAGCAGTACTTC.

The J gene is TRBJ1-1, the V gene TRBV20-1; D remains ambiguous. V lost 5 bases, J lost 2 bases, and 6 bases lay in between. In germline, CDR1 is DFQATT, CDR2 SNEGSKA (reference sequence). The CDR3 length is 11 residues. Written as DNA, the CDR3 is TGCAGTGCTTTCGTAAACACTGAAGCTTTCTTT. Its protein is CSAFVNTEAFF.

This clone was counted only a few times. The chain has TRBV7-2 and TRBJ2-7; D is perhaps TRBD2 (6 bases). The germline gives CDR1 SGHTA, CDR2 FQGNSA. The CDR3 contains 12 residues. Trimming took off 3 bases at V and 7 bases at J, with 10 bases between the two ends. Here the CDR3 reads CASSFFAGEQYF. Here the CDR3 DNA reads TGTGCCAGCAGCTTTTTTGCGGGGGAGCAGTACTTC.

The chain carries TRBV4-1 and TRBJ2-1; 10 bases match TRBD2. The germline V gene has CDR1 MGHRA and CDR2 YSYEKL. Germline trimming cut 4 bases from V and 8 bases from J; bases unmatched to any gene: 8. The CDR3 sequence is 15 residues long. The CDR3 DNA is TGCGCCAGCAGCCCTCGAGCGGGAGGGCCGGATGAGCAGTTCTTC. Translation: CASSPRAGGPDEQFF.

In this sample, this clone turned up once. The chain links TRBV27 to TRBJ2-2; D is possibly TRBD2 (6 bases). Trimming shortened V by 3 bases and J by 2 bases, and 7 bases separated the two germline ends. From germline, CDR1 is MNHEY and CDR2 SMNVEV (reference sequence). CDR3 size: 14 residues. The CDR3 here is CASSLRGNTGELFF. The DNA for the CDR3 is TGTGCCAGCAGTTTGCGGGGCAACACCGGGGAGCTGTTTTTT.

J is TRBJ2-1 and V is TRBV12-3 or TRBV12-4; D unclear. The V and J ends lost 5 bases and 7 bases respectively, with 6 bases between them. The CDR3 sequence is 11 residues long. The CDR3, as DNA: TGTGCCAGCAGTCCCCTTAATGAGCAGTTCTTC. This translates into CASSPLNEQFF.

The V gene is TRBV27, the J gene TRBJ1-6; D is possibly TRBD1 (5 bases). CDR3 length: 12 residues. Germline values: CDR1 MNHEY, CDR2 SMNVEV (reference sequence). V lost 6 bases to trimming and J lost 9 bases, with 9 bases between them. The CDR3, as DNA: TGTGCCAGCAGGGGGGGGAGTTCACCCCTCCACTTT. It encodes CASRGGSSPLHF.

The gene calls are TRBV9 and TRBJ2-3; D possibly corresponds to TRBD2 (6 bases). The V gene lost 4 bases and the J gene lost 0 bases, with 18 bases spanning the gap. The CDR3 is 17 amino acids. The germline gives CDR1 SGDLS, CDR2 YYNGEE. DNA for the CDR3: TGTGCCAGCAGCTTCTCCGGGACTTTCCTTAGCACAGATACGCAGTATTTT. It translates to CASSFSGTFLSTDTQYF. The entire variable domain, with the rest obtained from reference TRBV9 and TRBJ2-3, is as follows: DSGVTQTPKHLITATGQRVTLRCSPRSGDLSVYWYQQSLDQGLQFLIQYYNGEERAKGNILERFSAQQFPDLHSELNLSSLELGDSALYFCASSFSGTFLSTDTQYFGPGTRLTVL.

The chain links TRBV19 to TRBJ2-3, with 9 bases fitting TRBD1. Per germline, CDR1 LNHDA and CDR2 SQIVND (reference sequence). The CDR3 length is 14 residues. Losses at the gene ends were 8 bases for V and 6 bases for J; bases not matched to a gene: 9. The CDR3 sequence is CASSGTGIVDTQYF. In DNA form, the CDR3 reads TGTGCCAGTTCCGGGACAGGGATCGTGGATACGCAGTATTTT.

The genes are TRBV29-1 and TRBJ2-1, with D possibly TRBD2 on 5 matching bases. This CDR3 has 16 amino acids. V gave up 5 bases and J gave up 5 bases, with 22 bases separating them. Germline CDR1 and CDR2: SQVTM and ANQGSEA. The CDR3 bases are TGCAGCGTTCCGTCCGGGAACATCCTCGTAAACAATGAGCAGTTCTTC. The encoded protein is CSVPSGNILVNNEQFF.

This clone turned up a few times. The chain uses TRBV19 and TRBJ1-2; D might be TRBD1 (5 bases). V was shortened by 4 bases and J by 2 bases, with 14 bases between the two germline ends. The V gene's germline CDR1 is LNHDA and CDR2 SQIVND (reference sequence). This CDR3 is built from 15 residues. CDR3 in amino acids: CASSTITRGNYGYTF. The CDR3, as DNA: TGTGCCAGTAGTACCATCACTAGGGGAAACTATGGCTACACCTTC.

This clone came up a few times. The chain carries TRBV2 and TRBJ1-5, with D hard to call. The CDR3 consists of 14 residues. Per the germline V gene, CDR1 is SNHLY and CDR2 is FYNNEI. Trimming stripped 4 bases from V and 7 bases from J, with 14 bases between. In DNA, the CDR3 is TGTGCCAGCAGTGCAGGAGCGCTATGGCAGCCCCAGCATTTT. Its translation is CASSAGALWQPQHF.

CDR3 sequence: CASRLQQSYEQYF. The CDR3 bases are TGTGCCAGCAGACTACAACAGAGCTACGAGCAGTACTTC. The chain combines TRBV7-9 with TRBJ2-7, with D uncertain. Trimming shortened V by 6 bases and J by 3 bases, and 12 bases separated the two germline ends. The CDR3 consists of 13 residues. CDR1 SEHNR and CDR2 FQNEAQ come from the germline V gene (reference sequence).

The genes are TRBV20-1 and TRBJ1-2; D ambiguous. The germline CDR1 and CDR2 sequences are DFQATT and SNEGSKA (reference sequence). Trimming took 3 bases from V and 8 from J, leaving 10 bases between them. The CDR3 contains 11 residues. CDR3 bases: TGCAGTGCTAGCCCCCAGGAAGGCTACACCTTC. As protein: CSASPQEGYTF.

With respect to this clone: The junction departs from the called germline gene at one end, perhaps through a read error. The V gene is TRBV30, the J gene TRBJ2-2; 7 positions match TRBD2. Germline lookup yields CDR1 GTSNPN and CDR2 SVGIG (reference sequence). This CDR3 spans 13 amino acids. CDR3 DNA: TGTGCCTGGGGGCGGGAGAACGCCGGGGAGCTGTTTTTT. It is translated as CAWGRENAGELFF.

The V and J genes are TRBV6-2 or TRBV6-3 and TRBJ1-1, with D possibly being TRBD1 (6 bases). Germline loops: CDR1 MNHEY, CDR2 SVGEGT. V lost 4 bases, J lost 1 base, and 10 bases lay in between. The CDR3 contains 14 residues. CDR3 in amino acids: CASSFPRGNTEAFF. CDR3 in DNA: TGTGCCAGCAGTTTTCCCAGGGGGAACACTGAAGCTTTCTTT.

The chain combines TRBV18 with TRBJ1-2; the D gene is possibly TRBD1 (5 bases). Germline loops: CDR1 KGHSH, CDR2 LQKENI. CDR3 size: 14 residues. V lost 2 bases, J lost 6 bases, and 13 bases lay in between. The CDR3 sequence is CASSPFRDGDGYTF. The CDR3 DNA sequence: TGTGCCAGCTCACCATTTAGGGACGGAGATGGCTACACCTTC.

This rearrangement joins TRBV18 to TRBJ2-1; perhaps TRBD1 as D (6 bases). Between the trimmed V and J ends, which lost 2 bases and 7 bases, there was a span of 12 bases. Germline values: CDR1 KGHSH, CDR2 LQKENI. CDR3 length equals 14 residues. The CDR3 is CASSPVAQGNEQFF. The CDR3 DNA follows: TGTGCCAGCTCACCAGTTGCACAGGGAAATGAGCAGTTCTTC.

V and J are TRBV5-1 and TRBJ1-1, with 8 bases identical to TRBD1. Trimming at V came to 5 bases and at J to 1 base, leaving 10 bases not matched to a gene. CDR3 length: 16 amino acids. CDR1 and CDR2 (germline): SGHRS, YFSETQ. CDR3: CASSQVYRGRNTEAFF. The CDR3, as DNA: TGCGCCAGCAGTCAAGTTTACAGGGGGAGGAACACTGAAGCTTTCTTT.

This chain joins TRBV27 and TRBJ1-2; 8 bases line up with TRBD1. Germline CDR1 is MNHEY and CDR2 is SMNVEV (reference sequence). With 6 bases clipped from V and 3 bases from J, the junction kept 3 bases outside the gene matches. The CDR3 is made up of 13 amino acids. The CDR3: CASRTDRDYGYTF. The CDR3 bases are TGTGCCAGCAGAACGGACAGGGACTATGGCTACACCTTC.

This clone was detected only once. The CDR3 spells CASSPVPGSPLHF. CDR3 bases: TGTGCCAGCAGCCCCGTACCAGGATCACCCCTCCACTTT. V and J are TRBV6-2 or TRBV6-3 and TRBJ1-6, with unresolved D. The CDR3 is made up of 13 amino acids. V was pared by 6 bases and J by 10 bases, with 13 bases between. Germline V CDR1 and CDR2: MNHEY, SVGEGT.

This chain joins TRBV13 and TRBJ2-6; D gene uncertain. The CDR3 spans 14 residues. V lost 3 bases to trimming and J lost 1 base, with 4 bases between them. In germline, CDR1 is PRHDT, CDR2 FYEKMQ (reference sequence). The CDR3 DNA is TGTGCCAGCAGCTTCGGGTCTGGGGCCAACGTCCTGACTTTC. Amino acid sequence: CASSFGSGANVLTF.

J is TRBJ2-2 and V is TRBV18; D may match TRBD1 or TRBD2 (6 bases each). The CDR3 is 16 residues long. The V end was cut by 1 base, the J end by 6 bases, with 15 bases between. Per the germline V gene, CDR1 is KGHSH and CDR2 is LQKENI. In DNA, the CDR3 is TGTGCCAGCTCACCACAACTTACGGGGGCACCCGGGGAGCTGTTTTTT. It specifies CASSPQLTGAPGELFF.